This T cell receptor (beta chain) was identified during a study of blood T cells in healthy people across ages. Study findings and constraints: Underestimates were what the diversity estimates from one million T cells were considered to be. The study lacked donor CMV status, which possibly confounded expanded clonotype changes.

Regarding this clonotype: As yet, its antigen is unknown. Mismatch with germline at one junction end may stem from a read error.

Germline V gives CDR1 SGHTA, CDR2 FQGTGA. The CDR3 contains 14 residues. A J-beta primer mix and a sample-barcoded 5' primer were used in a second PCR of about 7 to 12 cycles. TCRdb re-called the 5' RACE reads with MiXCR, one entry per CDR3 protein. The sample records about 1.6 million distinct CDR3 sequences, about 31% being singletons. The receptor was derived from a woman in her thirties in good health. The sequenced sample was blood. This chain uses TRBV7-3 with TRBJ2-3, with TRBD2 as a possible D gene (6 bases). The CDR3 region has the DNA TGTGCCTGCAGCTTGACTAGAGAGGGAGATACGCAGTATTTT. Translation: CACSLTREGDTQYF.